The sequence of this T cell receptor (beta chain) was determined in a study of T cell changes during pregnancy in multiple sclerosis. Some clones are missing from TCRdb's copy, which holds only in-frame ones; the method was immunoSEQ multiplex PCR. The sample yields more than 45,000 clones, about 93% seen once. This clone was counted once. The source was CD4+ T cells from peripheral blood mononuclear cells, collected in the second trimester of pregnancy. The receptor was isolated from a female donor with multiple sclerosis, enrolled in a pregnancy study.

The DNA for the CDR3 is TGCGCCAGCAGCCAGTCGAACACCGGGGAGCTGTTTTTT. Translation: CASSQSNTGELFF. The chain has TRBV10-2 and TRBJ2-2; no reliable D call. V lost 6 bases and J 0 bases, leaving 5 bases between the germline ends. Per the germline V gene, CDR1 is WSHSY and CDR2 is SAAADI. CDR3 size: 13 residues.